The sequence of this T cell receptor beta chain was determined in a study of cytomegalovirus exposure and HLA in healthy donors. Study information: The study placed around 85% of its approximately 400 genotyped donors in the Caucasian-associated ancestry cluster. Findings of the study overall: Later work associated 16,951 TCR beta sequences with HLA alleles at 0.05 false discovery rate.

The PCR had 60 Vbeta and 13 Jbeta primers. Assay used: immunoSEQ multiplex PCR; TCRdb lists only in-frame clones, some missing. Among about 190,000 clones listed, around 87% were seen once. All donors participated as healthy donors of bone marrow. V shed 5 bases, J shed 7 bases, and the junction held 17 bases outside the gene matches. This CDR3 has 18 residues. Germline CDR1 and CDR2: SGHNT and YENEEA. With regard to this clone: Its antigen is not identified.

The TCR comes from a man aged 30 to 45 in good health and CMV-seronegative. The V gene is TRBV11-3, the J gene TRBJ2-7, with 13 bases matching TRBD2. The sample was PBMCs. The CDR3 DNA is TGTGCCAGCAGCCCCGGTACGGGGACTAGCGGGAAAGGGGGAGAGCAGTACTTC. Translating it yields CASSPGTGTSGKGGEQYF.